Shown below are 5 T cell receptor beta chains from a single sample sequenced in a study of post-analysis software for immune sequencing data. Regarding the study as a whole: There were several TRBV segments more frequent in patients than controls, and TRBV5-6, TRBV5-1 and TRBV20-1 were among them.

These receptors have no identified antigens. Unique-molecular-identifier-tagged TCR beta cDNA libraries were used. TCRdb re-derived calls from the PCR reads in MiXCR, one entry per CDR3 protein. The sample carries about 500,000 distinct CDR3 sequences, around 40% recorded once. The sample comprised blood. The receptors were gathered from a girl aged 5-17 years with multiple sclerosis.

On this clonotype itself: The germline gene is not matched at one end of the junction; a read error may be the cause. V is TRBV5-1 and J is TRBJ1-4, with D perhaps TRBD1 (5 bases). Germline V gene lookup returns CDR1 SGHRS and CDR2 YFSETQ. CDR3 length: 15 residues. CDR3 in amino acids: CVSNLADMAGEKLFF. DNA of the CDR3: TGCGTCAGCAACTTAGCCGACATGGCAGGGGAAAAACTGTTTTTT.

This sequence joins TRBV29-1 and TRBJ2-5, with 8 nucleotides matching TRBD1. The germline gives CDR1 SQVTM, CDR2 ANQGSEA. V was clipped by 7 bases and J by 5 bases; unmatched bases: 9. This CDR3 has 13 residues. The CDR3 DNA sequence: TGCAGCGCCTGGACAGGGTATGGGGAGACCCAGTACTTC. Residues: CSAWTGYGETQYF.

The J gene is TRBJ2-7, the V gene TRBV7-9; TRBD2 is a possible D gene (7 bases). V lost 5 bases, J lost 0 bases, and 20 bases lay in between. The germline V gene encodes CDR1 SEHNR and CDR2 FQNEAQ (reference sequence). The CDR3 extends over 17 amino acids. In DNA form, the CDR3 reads TGTGCCAGCAGCACCCGAACGGGGGGCCTTAGCTCCTACGAGCAGTACTTC. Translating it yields CASSTRTGGLSSYEQYF.

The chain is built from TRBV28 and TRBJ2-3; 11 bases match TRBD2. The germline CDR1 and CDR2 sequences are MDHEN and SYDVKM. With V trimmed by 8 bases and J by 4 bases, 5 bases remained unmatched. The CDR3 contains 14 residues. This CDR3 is CASRELAGADTQYF. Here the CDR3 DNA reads TGTGCCAGCCGAGAACTAGCGGGAGCAGATACGCAGTATTTT.

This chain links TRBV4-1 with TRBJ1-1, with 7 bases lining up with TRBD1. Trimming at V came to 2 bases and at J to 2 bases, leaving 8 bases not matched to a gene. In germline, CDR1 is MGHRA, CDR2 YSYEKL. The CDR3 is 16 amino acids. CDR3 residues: CASSQLRDSFNTEAFF. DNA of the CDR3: TGCGCCAGCAGCCAACTCCGGGACAGCTTTAACACTGAAGCTTTCTTT.